The present T cell receptor (beta chain) was sequenced within a study of Ad26.COV2.S vaccination and SARS-CoV-2 variants. The wider study: Participant was drawn from the COV1001 Ad26.COV2.S trial arm. Once or twice, 56 days apart, Ad26.COV2.S was delivered intramuscularly. Overall study findings and caveats: Analyses of TCR breadth and depth may have underestimated total T cell responses. Post-vaccination spike-specific CD8+ and CD4+ T cell responses reportedly had substantial breadth.

Regarding this clone: Its specificity is unknown.

Trimming removed 2 bases from V and 6 bases from J, with 15 bases in between. The CDR3 extends over 15 amino acids. Per germline, CDR1 SEHNR and CDR2 FQNEAQ (reference sequence). Clones were read by immunoSEQ multiplex PCR, and TCRdb kept only the in-frame ones, dropping some. The sample consists of about 350,000 clones, around 89% of them appearing once. Stated treatment: around 19 received Ad26.COV2.S at low or high dose, single or two shots; 5 received placebo; per-sample allocation not given. All samples were drawn on day 63, counting from the first vaccine or placebo injection. This chain links TRBV7-9 with TRBJ2-3; D uncertain. This clonotype was obtained from a person between 18 and 65 years old who received the Ad26.COV2.S COVID-19 vaccine or a placebo. The material sequenced was peripheral blood, taken in a trial of Ad26.COV2.S vaccine versus placebo. For the CDR3, the DNA is TGTGCCAGCAGCTTAAACTACGGGCGCGTGGATACGCAGTATTTT. It is translated as CASSLNYGRVDTQYF.